The 26 T cell receptor beta chains reported below all come from one sample, sequenced in a study of blood T cell repertoires in COVID-19. The protocol was immunoSEQ multiplex PCR, while the TCRdb copy is restricted to in-frame clones and leaves out a portion. The table records a few hundred thousand clones, less than 85% of them present only once. The sample taken for sequencing was peripheral blood. These TCRs come from a young woman with acute or convalescent COVID-19.

This clone showed up just a few times. The chain carries TRBV5-1 and TRBJ1-2; the D is unclear. The CDR3 extends over 13 amino acids. Germline-derived CDR1 and CDR2 are SGHRS and YFSETQ. V lost 0 bases, J lost 2 bases, and 5 bases lay in between. CDR3 sequence reads: CASSLDGNYGYTF. The CDR3 DNA reads as TGCGCCAGCAGCTTGGACGGGAACTATGGCTACACCTTC.

This clone was recorded once. The V call is TRBV2, the J call TRBJ2-5; TRBD2 aligns across 9 bases. V dropped 4 bases and J dropped 5; count of bases not matched to a gene: 14. Germline V lookup: CDR1 SNHLY, CDR2 FYNNEI. The CDR3 extends over 17 amino acids. The CDR3 DNA reads TGTGCCAGCAGTGGCTCCGGGGGCGGGAGGGCCGGTGAGACCCAGTACTTC. It codes for CASSGSGGGRAGETQYF.

The gene calls are TRBV21-1 and TRBJ2-2; the listed D gene, TRBD2, was not tested against the DNA. TRBV21-1 is a pseudogene. CDR3 length: 16 amino acids. The CDR3 protein is CASSKPGGQLAGELFF. The CDR3 DNA reads as TGTGCCAGCAGCAAACCGGGGGGCCAGTTAGCCGGGGAGCTGTTTTTT.

On this clone itself: Other DNA sequences in this specimen translate into the identical CDR3. The V and J genes are TRBV6-1 and TRBJ2-7; 9 bases are shared with TRBD2. CDR3 length: 15 residues. V trimming: 0 bases; J trimming: 0 bases; junction bases outside the gene matches: 0. Germline V CDR1 and CDR2: MNHNS, SASEGT. The CDR3 loop reads CASSEATSGSYEQYF. In nucleotides, the CDR3 is TGTGCCAGCAGTGAAGCGACTAGCGGCTCCTACGAGCAGTACTTC.

V is TRBV9 and J is TRBJ2-1; TRBD1 aligns across 10 bases. Germline assignment: CDR1 SGDLS and CDR2 YYNGEE. J was trimmed by 5 bases and V by 7 bases; bases with no gene match: 3. The CDR3 is 13 residues long. CDR3 sequence (DNA): TGTGCCAGCCGGGGACAGGGGAACAATGAGCAGTTCTTC. Its translation: CASRGQGNNEQFF. Filled out from reference TRBV9 and TRBJ2-1, the complete variable domain reads DSGVTQTPKHLITATGQRVTLRCSPRSGDLSVYWYQQSLDQGLQFLIQYYNGEERAKGNILERFSAQQFPDLHSELNLSSLELGDSALYFCASRGQGNNEQFFGPGTRLTVL.

V usage is TRBV9 and J usage is TRBJ1-3; no definite D call. Germline loops: CDR1 SGDLS, CDR2 YYNGEE. The V end was cut by 5 bases, the J end by 3 bases, with 12 bases between. The CDR3 extends over 14 amino acids. The CDR3 DNA is TGTGCCAGCAGTTCAGGCGACGGTGGAAACACCATATATTTT. Its translation: CASSSGDGGNTIYF.

V is TRBV14 and J is TRBJ2-1; unclear D gene. Deletions cut 1 base from V and 4 bases from J, with 8 bases between. CDR3 length: 14 amino acids. Germline CDR1 and CDR2: SGHDN and FVKESK. The CDR3 sequence: CASSQAPSYNEQFF. CDR3 DNA sequence: TGTGCCAGCAGCCAAGCCCCCAGTTACAATGAGCAGTTCTTC.

The V and J genes are TRBV5-1 and TRBJ2-1; TRBD2 matches 7 bases. This CDR3 has 14 residues. With 1 base clipped from V and 8 bases from J, the junction kept 6 bases outside the gene matches. The germline gives CDR1 SGHRS, CDR2 YFSETQ. The CDR3 region has the DNA TGCGCCAGCAGCTTGAGGACGGGAGGCGATGAGCAGTTCTTC. Amino acid sequence: CASSLRTGGDEQFF. Based on the CDR3 plus reference TRBV5-1 and TRBJ2-1, the full variable domain is KAGVTQTPRYLIKTRGQQVTLSCSPISGHRSVSWYQQTPGQGLQFLFEYFSETQRNKGNFPGRFSGRQFSNSRSEMNVSTLELGDSALYLCASSLRTGGDEQFFGPGTRLTVL.

The V and J genes are TRBV7-9 and TRBJ1-1, with TRBD1 as a possible D gene (6 bases). Germline V gives CDR1 SEHNR, CDR2 FQNEAQ (reference sequence). Trimming took 1 base from V and 5 from J, leaving 11 bases between them. This CDR3 region has 14 residues. The CDR3 DNA is TGTGCCAGCAGCTTAGAGGGCAGGGGAACTGAAGCTTTCTTT. The encoded protein is CASSLEGRGTEAFF.

The chain uses TRBV9 and TRBJ2-3, with 7 bases lining up with TRBD2. Germline trimming cut 3 bases from V and 0 bases from J; bases unmatched to any gene: 10. The CDR3 totals 17 residues. Germline-derived CDR1 and CDR2 are SGDLS and YYNGEE. CDR3 nucleotide sequence: TGTGCCAGCAGCGCCCAACTAGCGCGGAGTAGCACAGATACGCAGTATTTT. It is translated as CASSAQLARSSTDTQYF.

The CDR3 region has the DNA TGTGCCAGCTCACCAGTTGACAGGGGGTCAACTAATGAAAAACTGTTTTTT. Translating it yields CASSPVDRGSTNEKLFF. The rearrangement uses TRBV18 and TRBJ1-4; 9 bases are a match to TRBD1. Germline V lookup: CDR1 KGHSH, CDR2 LQKENI. The CDR3 is 17 amino acids. V lost 2 bases and J lost 0; bases outside the gene matches: 4. Variable domain in full (rest from reference TRBV18 and TRBJ1-4): NAGVMQNPRHLVRRRGQEARLRCSPMKGHSHVYWYRQLPEEGLKFMVYLQKENIIDESGMPKERFSAEFPKEGPSILRIQQVVRGDSAAYFCASSPVDRGSTNEKLFFGSGTQLSVL.

This clone was observed a handful of times. V gene TRBV5-1 combines with J gene TRBJ1-6; D might be TRBD1 (5 bases). This CDR3 has 13 residues. V was shortened by 0 bases and J by 7 bases, with 5 bases between the two germline ends. The V gene's germline CDR1 is SGHRS and CDR2 YFSETQ. This CDR3 reads CASSLEGNSPLHF. The CDR3 bases are TGCGCCAGCAGCTTGGAGGGGAATTCACCCCTCCACTTT.

V and J are TRBV7-9 and TRBJ1-2, with D perhaps TRBD1 (5 bases). Looked up from germline, CDR1 is SEHNR and CDR2 is FQNEAQ (reference sequence). The CDR3 loop spans 14 amino acids. V was pared by 5 bases and J by 3 bases, with 13 bases between. DNA for the CDR3: TGTGCCAGCAGCCCCCTAGGGGTCGACTATGGCTACACCTTC. Its translation: CASSPLGVDYGYTF.

The V gene is TRBV6-5, the J gene TRBJ1-2, with 9 bases that match TRBD1. The CDR3 is made up of 14 amino acids. Per germline, CDR1 MNHEY and CDR2 SVGAGI. After removal of 6 bases from V and 4 bases from J, the junction contained 6 bases not matched to a gene. The CDR3 nucleotides read TGTGCCAGCAGCCCCCCGACAGGGGGCTATGGCTACACCTTC. This sequence encodes CASSPPTGGYGYTF.

The table lists this clone with a count of one. The V and J genes are TRBV5-5 and TRBJ1-2; 8 nucleotides agree with TRBD1. Trimming removed 2 bases from V and 1 base from J; junction bases left unmatched: 7. Germline loops: CDR1 SGHKS, CDR2 YYEKEE (reference sequence). The CDR3 runs to 16 residues. The CDR3 bases are TGTGCCAGCAGCTTTTCGGGACAGGTCTTTAACTATGGCTACACCTTC. Translating gives CASSFSGQVFNYGYTF.

This clone was detected only once. The chain recombines TRBV4-1 with TRBJ2-7, with TRBD2 identical over 13 bases. V trimming: 1 base; J trimming: 3 bases; junction bases outside the gene matches: 6. CDR1 is MGHRA, CDR2 YSYEKL, per germline. The CDR3 extends over 17 amino acids. The CDR3 sequence: CASSQGGLAGVYYEQYF. The CDR3, as DNA: TGCGCCAGCAGCCAAGGCGGACTAGCGGGAGTGTACTACGAGCAGTACTTC.

The chain uses TRBV25-1 and TRBJ2-6, with a weak D call TRBD1 (7 bases). V was clipped by 3 bases and J by 5 bases, with 11 bases between them. The CDR3 has 15 amino acids. Germline V gene lookup returns CDR1 MGHDK and CDR2 SYGVNS. The chain's CDR3 is CASSDDRDWANVLTF. In DNA form, the CDR3 reads TGTGCCAGCAGTGACGACAGGGACTGGGCCAACGTCCTGACTTTC.

J is TRBJ1-6 and V is TRBV5-1, with D tentatively TRBD1 (6 bases). V lost 0 bases and J 9 bases, leaving 10 bases between the germline ends. This CDR3 has 14 amino acids. Germline lookup yields CDR1 SGHRS and CDR2 YFSETQ. CDR3 nucleotide sequence: TGCGCCAGCAGCTTGGACAGGGATAGTTCACCCCTCCACTTT. This translates into CASSLDRDSSPLHF.

The chain combines TRBV18 with TRBJ2-5; D unresolved. CDR3 size: 12 residues. Trimming took off 6 bases at V and 4 bases at J, with 9 bases between the two ends. Looked up from germline, CDR1 is KGHSH and CDR2 is LQKENI. The CDR3 bases are TGTGCCAGCTCCAGGATTGGAGAGACCCAGTACTTC. It codes for CASSRIGETQYF.

The chain is built from TRBV28 and TRBJ2-3, with 10 bases identical to TRBD2. Germline V gene sequence: CDR1 MDHEN, CDR2 SYDVKM. This CDR3 contains 18 residues. V shed 2 bases and J 2 bases; nucleotides not matched to a gene: 10. The CDR3: CASSLTGTGLAATDTQYF. In DNA form, the CDR3 reads TGTGCCAGCAGTTTAACGGGCACAGGACTAGCGGCCACAGATACGCAGTATTTT.

This sequence joins TRBV15 and TRBJ2-1; TRBD2 aligns across 12 bases. This CDR3 has 15 amino acids. V lost 6 bases to trimming and J lost 6 bases; unmatched junction nucleotides: 6. Per germline, CDR1 LNHNV and CDR2 YYDKDF (reference sequence). The CDR3 DNA is TGTGCCACCAGACCCTCTAGCGGGAGGGCCAATGAGCAGTTCTTC. It specifies CATRPSSGRANEQFF.

The chain recombines TRBV5-1 with TRBJ1-6; TRBD1 is a possible D gene (5 bases). The CDR3 contains 17 residues. In germline, CDR1 is SGHRS, CDR2 YFSETQ. The V and J ends lost 0 bases and 5 bases respectively, with 15 bases between them. The CDR3 nucleotides read TGCGCCAGCAGCTTGGTGCATGCGACAGCCGATAATTCACCCCTCCACTTT. As protein: CASSLVHATADNSPLHF.

This clone turned up a few times. The gene calls are TRBV5-1 and TRBJ1-2, with D possibly being TRBD1 (5 bases). Germline CDR1 is SGHRS and CDR2 is YFSETQ. Between the trimmed V and J ends, which lost 5 bases and 1 base, there was a span of 15 bases. The CDR3 contains 15 residues. CDR3 region: CASRGLERINYGYTF. The CDR3 DNA is TGCGCCAGCAGGGGGCTGGAGAGGATTAACTATGGCTACACCTTC.

V gene TRBV30 combines with J gene TRBJ1-5; TRBD1 might be the D (6 bases). CDR3 length: 15 residues. Germline CDR1 reads GTSNPN; CDR2 reads SVGIG (reference sequence). The V and J ends lost 3 bases and 1 base respectively, with 13 bases between them. CDR3 nucleotide sequence: TGTGCCTGGAGCCCGACAGGTAGGAGCAATCAGCCCCAGCATTTT. Its protein product is CAWSPTGRSNQPQHF.

The J gene is TRBJ1-1, the V gene TRBV28; TRBD1 aligns across 7 bases. CDR3 length equals 13 residues. Per the germline V gene, CDR1 is MDHEN and CDR2 is SYDVKM. V lost 9 bases to trimming and J lost 6 bases; unmatched junction nucleotides: 10. In nucleotides, the CDR3 is TGTGCCAGTAACCGACAGGGTACAGCTGAAGCTTTCTTT. Translated, it gives CASNRQGTAEAFF.

V gene TRBV6-5 combines with J gene TRBJ1-3; 8 bases agree with TRBD1. Germline V gene data show CDR1 as MNHEY and CDR2 as SVGAGI. Trimming cost V 6 bases and J 3 bases; bases outside gene matches: 4. The CDR3 consists of 14 residues. The CDR3 region has the DNA TGTGCCAGCAGAGCAGGGGGCAGTGGAAACACCATATATTTT. Translating it yields CASRAGGSGNTIYF.